Listed below are T cell receptor beta chains from one sample, sequenced in a study of T cell responses to AZD1222 COVID-19 vaccine. TCRdb's copy holds only in-frame clones and misses some; the assay was immunoSEQ multiplex PCR. The profile shows 140,000 to 150,000 clones, 75% to 95% of them singletons. The source material was peripheral blood, sampled on day 0 of AZD1222 vaccination. The source of these receptors is an adult in good health. CDR3s include the opening cysteine and the closing phenylalanine or tryptophan. D genes are given only for firm matches. The listing skips clone size in some rows; elsewhere it reads once, few, many or a size class.

-	TRBV18	-	TRBJ1-4	14	TGTGCCAGCTCATCCTCTGGAACTAATGAAAAACTGTTTTTT	CASSSSGTNEKLFF
-	TRBV7-3	TRBD1	TRBJ2-1	16	TGTGCCAGCAGCATAAGAAGGGACAGGGTGCTCGGTGAGCAGTTCTTC	CASSIRRDRVLGEQFF
-	TRBV28	TRBD1	TRBJ1-4	11	TGTGCCGTACAGGGGAATGAAAAACTGTTTTTT	CAVQGNEKLFF
-	TRBV19	TRBD1	TRBJ1-2	15	TGTGCCAGTAGTCCCCTCGGGGACAGGGTATATGGCTACACCTTC	CASSPLGDRVYGYTF
-	TRBV7-2	-	TRBJ2-1	15	TGTGCCAGCACCCCGCGGGCCAGCTCCTACAATGAGCAGTTCTTC	CASTPRASSYNEQFF
-	TRBV18	-	TRBJ2-4	13	TGTGCCAGCTCACCGATTTCCCAAAACATTCAGTACTTC	CASSPISQNIQYF
-	TRBV14	-	TRBJ2-7	16	TGTGCCAGCAGCCAAGATAGGTTTAACCCCGAGGACGAGCAGTACTTC	CASSQDRFNPEDEQYF
-	TRBV5-4	TRBD1	TRBJ1-2	13	TGTGCCAGTGGGTGGACAGGGAGCCGGGGCTACACCTTC	CASGWTGSRGYTF
-	TRBV4-1	TRBD1	TRBJ1-2	15	TGCGCCAGCAGCCAAGAGAGGGGGCAGAGGGATGGCTACACCTTC	CASSQERGQRDGYTF
-	TRBV29-1	-	TRBJ1-2	14	TGCAGCGTCGCCACAGGATTCCGTATTGCTGGCTACACCTTC	CSVATGFRIAGYTF
-	TRBV18	-	TRBJ2-3	10	TGTGCCAGCGCCACAGATACGCAGTATTTT	CASATDTQYF
-	TRBV12-5	-	TRBJ1-1	18	TGTGCTAGTGGTTTGGGCCTCCGAACCCCCTCTCCGAACACTGAAGCTTTCTTT	CASGLGLRTPSPNTEAFF
few	TRBV7-2	-	TRBJ2-1	16	TGTGCCAGCAGTCATCTCGGCGAGATAAGAGGAAATGAGCAGTTCTTC	CASSHLGEIRGNEQFF
few	TRBV10-2	-	TRBJ1-3	14	TGCGCCAGCACCGAGGGGGGCTCTGGAAACACCATATATTTT	CASTEGGSGNTIYF
-	TRBV9	TRBD2	TRBJ2-7	14	TGTGCCAGCAGCGTACGGTGGGAGGGGCACGAGCAGTACTTC	CASSVRWEGHEQYF
-	TRBV5-4	TRBD1	TRBJ2-5	15	TGTGCCAGCAGCCCACAGGGGGCGGGCGAAGAGACCCAGTACTTC	CASSPQGAGEETQYF
-	TRBV11-2	-	TRBJ2-7	14	TGTGCCAGCAGCTTCCGGGACAAGACCTACGAGCAGTACTTC	CASSFRDKTYEQYF
-	TRBV9	TRBD2	TRBJ2-1	15	TGTGCCAGCAGCGCCGATAGCGGGCTTTACAATGAGCAGTTCTTC	CASSADSGLYNEQFF
-	TRBV5-4	TRBD2	TRBJ2-1	15	TGTGCCAGCAGCCCAACTAGCGGGGTCCTCAGTGAGCAGTTCTTC	CASSPTSGVLSEQFF
-	TRBV7-8	-	TRBJ1-5	16	TGTGCCAGCAGCTTAGTTACCCGACAGCCGAATCAGCCCCAGCATTTT	CASSLVTRQPNQPQHF
-	TRBV27	-	TRBJ2-3	16	TGTGCCAGCCGCCCCCGACCCGGGATGGGCACAGATACGCAGTATTTT	CASRPRPGMGTDTQYF
-	TRBV19	-	TRBJ1-5	14	TGTGCCAGTAGTATAGCGGCATCGGGTCAGCCCCAGCATTTT	CASSIAASGQPQHF